The 15 T cell receptor beta chains below all came from one sample that was sequenced in a study of shared clonotypes between healthy human individuals. Some clones are missing from TCRdb's copy, which holds only in-frame ones; the method was immunoSEQ multiplex PCR. The table lists some 2 million clones, over 85% of them singletons. The naive CD8 subset, CD45RO-negative cells positively selected for CCR7, excluded terminally differentiated effector memory CD45RA+ cells. Sequencing used naive CD8+ T cells sorted from blood. Every receptor here comes from a man younger than 35 in good health.

The chain links TRBV27 to TRBJ2-7; no definite D call. There are 11 residues in the CDR3. Germline V CDR1 and CDR2: MNHEY, SMNVEV (reference sequence). V was cut by 3 bases and J by 5 bases, with 5 bases left in between. The CDR3 sequence is CASSLENEQYF. As DNA, the CDR3 is TGTGCCAGCAGTTTGGAGAACGAGCAGTACTTC.

About this clone: The sample holds other DNA sequences that translate to the same CDR3. This rearrangement joins TRBV5-1 to TRBJ1-1; 7 positions match TRBD1. Trimming took 2 bases from V and 0 from J; bases not matched to a gene: 4. The CDR3 is made up of 15 amino acids. CDR1 is SGHRS, CDR2 YFSETQ, per germline. In nucleotides, the CDR3 is TGCGCCAGCAGCTTAAGGACAGGCCTGAACACTGAAGCTTTCTTT. The encoded protein is CASSLRTGLNTEAFF.

The chain couples TRBV6-5 to TRBJ1-5; no definite D call. The V gene's germline CDR1 is MNHEY and CDR2 SVGAGI. Trimming shortened V by 3 bases and J by 6 bases, and 15 bases separated the two germline ends. The CDR3 is 15 amino acids. In nucleotides, the CDR3 is TGTGCCAGCAGTTATGAGGGTCAGGTACGTCAGCCCCAGCATTTT. Translated, it gives CASSYEGQVRQPQHF.

The V call is TRBV7-9, the J call TRBJ2-5, with 7 bases fitting TRBD1. J lost 4 bases, V lost 7 bases, and 9 bases had no gene match. This CDR3 is 14 amino acids long. Germline V CDR1 and CDR2: SEHNR, FQNEAQ (reference sequence). In DNA, the CDR3 is TGTGCCAGCAACAATTGGGGACAGTTAGAGACCCAGTACTTC. This codes for CASNNWGQLETQYF. Combining the CDR3 with reference TRBV7-9 and TRBJ2-5 gives the whole variable domain DTGVSQNPRHKITKRGQNVTFRCDPISEHNRLYWYRQTLGQGPEFLTYFQNEAQLEKSRLLSDRFSAERPKGSFSTLEIQRTEQGDSAMYLCASNNWGQLETQYFGPGTRLLVL.

This chain uses TRBV11-2 with TRBJ2-7, with 9 bases that match TRBD1. Germline assignment: CDR1 SGHAT and CDR2 FQNNGV. With V trimmed by 1 base and J by 5 bases, 6 bases remained unmatched. CDR3 length: 15 amino acids. In nucleotides, the CDR3 is TGTGCCAGCAGCTTAGGGGCCGGGACAGGGAACGAGCAGTACTTC. Translating it yields CASSLGAGTGNEQYF.

The chain carries TRBV19 and TRBJ2-7; TRBD1 agrees at 7 bases. V was clipped by 6 bases and J by 4 bases; unmatched bases: 9. The CDR3 is 14 amino acids. Germline values: CDR1 LNHDA, CDR2 SQIVND (reference sequence). The CDR3 region is CASSPGTVQYEQYF. CDR3 nucleotide sequence: TGTGCCAGTAGCCCCGGGACAGTACAATACGAGCAGTACTTC.

With respect to this clone: Other nucleotide sequences from this sample produce the same CDR3. The rearrangement joins TRBV9 to TRBJ2-7; no reliable D call. Trimming cost V 0 bases and J 0 bases, with 7 bases left between them. Germline V gives CDR1 SGDLS, CDR2 YYNGEE. The CDR3 consists of 14 residues. The CDR3: CASSVAASSYEQYF. The CDR3 DNA reads as TGTGCCAGCAGCGTAGCTGCGAGCTCCTACGAGCAGTACTTC.

The chain has TRBV27 and TRBJ2-7; TRBD2 might be the D (7 bases). The CDR3 runs 14 residues. V lost 3 bases to trimming and J lost 3 bases, with 12 bases between them. Per the germline V gene, CDR1 is MNHEY and CDR2 is SMNVEV (reference sequence). The CDR3 nucleotides are TGTGCCAGCAGTTTTAAGGGAGGGGGCTACGAGCAGTACTTC. Protein product: CASSFKGGGYEQYF.

The DNA of the CDR3 is TGTGCCAGCAGCACGACTCTTACCTCCTACGAGCAGTACTTC. It specifies CASSTTLTSYEQYF. V gene TRBV7-9 combines with J gene TRBJ2-7; D is ambiguous. Germline-derived CDR1 and CDR2 are SEHNR and FQNEAQ (reference sequence). The CDR3 has 14 amino acids. V was trimmed by 5 bases and J by 0 bases, leaving 11 bases between them.

The V and J genes are TRBV2 and TRBJ2-7; D tentatively fits TRBD1 or TRBD2 (5 bases each). V lost 6 bases to trimming and J lost 3 bases, with 18 bases between them. This CDR3 region has 15 residues. Germline values: CDR1 SNHLY, CDR2 FYNNEI. The CDR3 nucleotides read TGTGCCAGCAGCCGACAGCCGGACTTCAACTACGAGCAGTACTTC. Protein sequence: CASSRQPDFNYEQYF.

The CDR3 is CASSSGLARDTQYF. The CDR3 coding sequence is TGTGCCAGCAGCTCGGGACTAGCAAGAGATACGCAGTATTTT. The chain combines TRBV7-6 with TRBJ2-3; TRBD2 aligns across 9 bases. Germline CDR1 is SGHVS and CDR2 is FNYEAQ. J lost 5 bases, V lost 4 bases, and 4 bases had no gene match. The CDR3 is 14 residues long. Supplemented by reference TRBV7-6 and TRBJ2-3, the full variable domain reads GAGVSQSPRYKVTKRGQDVALRCDPISGHVSLYWYRQALGQGPEFLTYFNYEAQQDKSGLPNDRFSAERPEGSISTLTIQRTEQRDSAMYRCASSSGLARDTQYFGPGTRLTVL.

The J gene is TRBJ2-7, the V gene TRBV5-5; D gene unclear. Trimming removed 0 bases at V and 7 bases at J, with 5 bases between. Germline CDR1 reads SGHKS; CDR2 reads YYEKEE (reference sequence). The CDR3 consists of 11 residues. CDR3 in DNA: TGTGCCAGCAGCTTGGTAGGGGAGCAGTACTTC. This sequence encodes CASSLVGEQYF. Supplemented by reference TRBV5-5 and TRBJ2-7, the full variable domain reads DAGVTQSPTHLIKTRGQQVTLRCSPISGHKSVSWYQQVLGQGPQFIFQYYEKEERGRGNFPDRFSARQFPNYSSELNVNALLLGDSALYLCASSLVGEQYFGPGTRLTVT.

The V call is TRBV2, the J call TRBJ1-5; D is unclear. The V gene lost 6 bases and the J gene lost 9 bases, with 9 bases spanning the gap. CDR1 and CDR2 from the germline V gene are SNHLY and FYNNEI. There are 11 residues in the CDR3. The CDR3 sequence: CASRSCRPQHF. The DNA for the CDR3 is TGTGCCAGCAGGAGTTGTCGGCCCCAGCATTTT.

The gene calls are TRBV7-9 and TRBJ2-1, with D possibly matching TRBD2 (6 bases). The CDR3 is 14 residues long. V dropped 0 bases and J dropped 7 bases, with 10 bases sitting between them. Germline CDR1 reads SEHNR; CDR2 reads FQNEAQ (reference sequence). The CDR3 loop reads CASSLATRENEQFF. The CDR3 coding sequence is TGTGCCAGCAGCTTAGCGACTCGGGAGAATGAGCAGTTCTTC.

The J gene is TRBJ1-5, the V gene TRBV27, with D possibly TRBD1 on 5 matching bases. This CDR3 region has 16 residues. In germline, CDR1 is MNHEY, CDR2 SMNVEV (reference sequence). Deletions cut 2 bases from V and 0 bases from J, with 11 bases between. CDR3 in DNA: TGTGCCAGCAGTTTAGGGGCAGGTATTAGCAATCAGCCCCAGCATTTT. Translating it yields CASSLGAGISNQPQHF.